This T cell receptor (beta chain) was obtained from a study of a mutant IDH1 vaccine in newly diagnosed glioma (dated by TCRdb to the early 2020s). The study in broad terms: The approximately 32 treated patients were approximately 60% male and around 40% female, with a mean age of around 40 years. Before enrollment, patients had received standard therapy of radiotherapy alone, temozolomide alone, or radiochemotherapy with temozolomide; most received the combination. Peripheral blood was drawn at six visits: V03 (baseline), V05, V07, V10, V12 and V13. Longitudinal TCRB deep sequencing was done for some 26 treated patients, wherever samples were available for exploratory analyses. Overall study results and their limits: PBMC samples for TCRB deep sequencing were selected based on availability. The authors noted that analyses of patient blood samples could not be reproduced because of sample limitations. Vaccine-induced immune responses across multiple MHC alleles were detected in roughly 94% of patients. Changes in the top peripheral T cell clonotypes picked up by TCRB sequencing did not appear to be linked to pseudoprogression.

The cysteine opens and the phenylalanine closes a CDR3 of 15 amino acids. The entry retains the CDR3 DNA only, 45 bases that are in frame from base 1. V and J are truncated by 5 bases and 1 base respectively, leaving an intervening sequence of 15 bases. The germline V gene encodes CDR1 SNHLY and CDR2 FYNNEI. Library method: the immunoSEQ multiplex PCR assay. The hsTCRB Kit was used according to the manufacturer's protocol to amplify rearranged TCR beta chain sequences. An Illumina MiSeq was used to sequence the TCRB libraries. In the source study's methods: The kit vendor's proprietary platform handled demultiplexing, trimming and gene mapping. Sourced from immuneACCESS, this table was stored by TCRdb with only in-frame sequences that have V and J called. A share of the clones is absent; for the studies checked, an unresolved V gene accounts for under half, and the remainder has no known explanation. The V and J calls and clone size come from that table; D and trimming were worked out from the DNA. The table for this sample lists about 66,000 clones; 80% to 90% of them were counted only once. Around 3% of the sample rests with the top ten.

About this clone: Its antigen remains undetermined. No qualities accompany the bases; no much larger clone lies one base away.

Per the publication, the time point label means: baseline, week 1 (first vaccination visit). Taken with the paper, the label for treatment or condition translates to: pre-vaccination baseline after standard-of-care therapy. Donors had newly diagnosed WHO grade 3 or 4 IDH1-mutant astrocytomas with loss of nuclear ATRX. The samples were drawn from NOA16, a multicentre, single-arm, open-label phase I trial in Germany that tested a mutant IDH1 peptide vaccine in humans for the first time. Visit V03 blood draws served as the baseline sample for immunogenicity testing. Genomic DNA for TCRB sequencing was extracted from EDTA blood using the DNeasy Blood and Tissue Kit.

The material sequenced was PBMCs, taken from a glioma patient treated with radiotherapy, temozolomide or both. The TCR comes from a man aged 25 to 45 with glioma. The chain employs TRBV2 and TRBJ2-7; matching of 6 bases hints at TRBD1 as the D gene. The nucleotides read TGTGCCAGCAGTATTCGGCCAGGGGAATCCTACGAGCAGTACTTC. It is translated as CASSIRPGESYEQYF.